This T cell receptor (beta chain) stems from a study of blood T cell repertoires in COVID-19. Turning to the study itself: Sample material is recorded as cDNA or gDNA derived from T cells, B-cell-depleted T cells, or PBMCs.

This CDR3 region has 16 residues. Germline assignment: CDR1 SEHNR and CDR2 FQNEAQ (reference sequence). Trimming removed 5 bases from V and 6 bases from J; junction bases left unmatched: 7. Method: immunoSEQ multiplex PCR; TCRdb's copy keeps in-frame clones and lacks some. The sample holds roughly 280,000 clones, approximately 86% seen once. The TCR sequence derives from a woman aged 55-69 years with COVID-19, enrolled during active disease. The chain is built from TRBV7-9 and TRBJ2-1; 13 bases fit TRBD2. Sample: peripheral blood. The CDR3, as DNA: TGTGCCAGCAGCCCTGAACTAGCGGGAGGGCCCAATGAGCAGTTCTTC. It yields the protein CASSPELAGGPNEQFF.